The 12 T cell receptor beta chains in this list originate from one sample, sequenced in a study of identical twins. TCRdb re-called the 5' RACE reads with MiXCR, one entry per CDR3 protein. Of fewer than 650,000 distinct CDR3 sequences in the sample, about 7% were seen once. These same records also appear under a second study, on yellow fever vaccine responses in identical twins.

Specimen: PBMCs. The receptors derive from a woman between 18 and 29 years old in good health.

This clonotype was counted only a few times. The chain combines TRBV11-2 with TRBJ2-7; D is unclear. CDR3 size: 16 residues. In germline, CDR1 is SGHAT, CDR2 FQNNGV. V was pared by 5 bases and J by 0 bases, with 17 bases between. The CDR3 protein is CASSDNFDSGSYEQYF. CDR3 sequence (DNA): TGTGCCAGCAGCGATAATTTCGACTCGGGCTCCTACGAGCAGTACTTC.

CDR3 nucleotide sequence: TGTGCCAGCCTTGGACAGAATAGCAATCAGCCCCAGCATTTT. Translated: CASLGQNSNQPQHF. The chain has TRBV12-3 or TRBV12-4 and TRBJ1-5, with D maybe TRBD1 (6 bases). V lost 8 bases, J lost 0 bases, and 11 bases lay in between. The CDR3 has 14 residues.

This clonotype was counted only a few times. The chain has TRBV3-1 and TRBJ2-5; D is unclear. This CDR3 contains 15 residues. Deletions cut 1 base from V and 2 bases from J, with 11 bases between. Germline loops: CDR1 LGHDT, CDR2 YNNKEL (reference sequence). The DNA for the CDR3 is TGTGCCAGCAGCCAAGTAATGGCGGCACAAGAGACCCAGTACTTC. This translates into CASSQVMAAQETQYF.

This clonotype was counted between two and nine times. The chain employs TRBV5-1 and TRBJ1-1; tentatively, D is TRBD1 (5 bases). V lost 0 bases, J lost 0 bases, and 21 bases lay in between. This CDR3 comprises 19 residues. Germline assignment: CDR1 SGHRS and CDR2 YFSETQ. CDR3 sequence reads: CASSLATSGGNFMNTEAFF. DNA of the CDR3: TGCGCCAGCAGCTTGGCCACATCGGGGGGGAACTTCATGAACACTGAAGCTTTCTTT. Combining the CDR3 with reference TRBV5-1 and TRBJ1-1 gives the whole variable domain KAGVTQTPRYLIKTRGQQVTLSCSPISGHRSVSWYQQTPGQGLQFLFEYFSETQRNKGNFPGRFSGRQFSNSRSEMNVSTLELGDSALYLCASSLATSGGNFMNTEAFFGQGTRLTVV.

There are many counts of this clonotype. The chain employs TRBV11-2 and TRBJ2-3; D unresolved. Between the trimmed V and J ends, which lost 5 bases and 2 bases, there was a span of 20 bases. The CDR3 spans 17 residues. In germline, CDR1 is SGHAT, CDR2 FQNNGV. This CDR3 reads CASSLTVARRVTDTQYF. In DNA, the CDR3 is TGTGCCAGCAGCCTCACGGTGGCAAGAAGGGTCACAGATACGCAGTATTTT.

At least ten counts were recorded for this clonotype. The chain is built from TRBV18 and TRBJ2-1; 12 bases fit TRBD2. The CDR3 is made up of 15 amino acids. The V segment lost 4 bases and the J segment 8 bases; nucleotides outside the gene matches: 6. Per the germline V gene, CDR1 is KGHSH and CDR2 is LQKENI. CDR3 DNA sequence: TGTGCCAGCTCACTTCTAGCGGGAGGGCACGATGAGCAGTTCTTC. Translation gives CASSLLAGGHDEQFF.

V and J are TRBV7-9 and TRBJ1-5, with TRBD1 identical over 8 bases. The V gene end was trimmed by 8 bases and the J gene end by 6 bases; junction bases not matched to a gene: 15. Per the germline V gene, CDR1 is SEHNR and CDR2 is FQNEAQ (reference sequence). The CDR3 spans 16 residues. The CDR3 coding sequence is TGTGCCAGCCAGGACTCCGGACAGGGAACGCTTCAGCCCCAGCATTTT. Residues: CASQDSGQGTLQPQHF.

This clonotype was seen repeatedly, ten times or more. This chain links TRBV12-3 or TRBV12-4 with TRBJ2-4; TRBD2 matches 16 bases. The CDR3 has 18 amino acids. V shed 5 bases and J 8 bases; nucleotides not matched to a gene: 12. CDR3 bases: TGTGCCAGCAGTCTTGTGGGGGGACTAGCGGGAGGGCGATACATTCAGTACTTC. It translates to CASSLVGGLAGGRYIQYF.

This clonotype was recorded at least ten times. The gene calls are TRBV27 and TRBJ2-7, with 12 bases that match TRBD2. This CDR3 spans 15 amino acids. V gave up 0 bases and J gave up 4 bases; unmatched junction bases: 1. The germline V gene encodes CDR1 MNHEY and CDR2 SMNVEV (reference sequence). The CDR3 region is CASSLSGTSGYEQYF. CDR3 in DNA: TGTGCCAGCAGTTTATCCGGGACTAGCGGGTACGAGCAGTACTTC.

This clonotype occurred many times. This chain joins TRBV7-6 and TRBJ2-5; 10 bases are shared with TRBD2. V dropped 1 base and J dropped 4; count of bases not matched to a gene: 6. The CDR3 length is 16 residues. Germline values: CDR1 SGHVS, CDR2 FNYEAQ. The CDR3 sequence: CASSLVPAGGGETQYF. The CDR3 nucleotides read TGTGCCAGCAGCTTAGTTCCAGCGGGAGGGGGAGAGACCCAGTACTTC.

Many counts were recorded for this clonotype. The chain is built from TRBV11-2 and TRBJ2-5, with D perhaps TRBD1 (6 bases). This CDR3 contains 13 residues. V was trimmed by 1 base and J by 4 bases, leaving 7 bases between them. Germline CDR1 reads SGHAT; CDR2 reads FQNNGV. The CDR3 loop reads CASSLAGAETQYF. The CDR3 DNA sequence: TGTGCCAGCAGCTTAGCAGGGGCAGAGACCCAGTACTTC.

This chain connects TRBV11-1 to TRBJ2-1; 12 nucleotides line up with TRBD2. This CDR3 is 18 amino acids long. The junction had 12 bases not matched to a gene; V was cut back by 5 bases and J by 4 bases. CDR1 and CDR2 (germline): SGHAT, FQDESV (reference sequence). This CDR3 reads CASSPREGTSGQYNEQFF. DNA for the CDR3: TGTGCCAGCAGCCCGAGGGAGGGGACTAGCGGGCAGTACAATGAGCAGTTCTTC.